Here is one TCR beta chain with its context. This specimen comes from a study of CD8 T cells in Susac syndrome. Looking at the study overall: At the time of blood draw, patients with Susac syndrome were therapy-naive, receiving corticosteroids, or receiving intravenous immunoglobulin alone.

V shed 3 bases and J shed 3 bases, with 2 bases lying between them. Per germline, CDR1 SQVTM and CDR2 ANQGSEA. The CDR3 extends over 11 amino acids. RNA, at 0.5 to 1 ug, was reverse transcribed with random hexamers. TCRdb re-analysed the immunoSEQ multiplex PCR reads in MiXCR, keeping a single row per CDR3 protein. The table shows under 200,000 distinct CDR3 sequences, with roughly 95% occurring only once. TEMRA cells underwent FACS enrichment and CD8+ and CD4+ T cells underwent negative isolation. The clonotype comes from a human donor with Susac syndrome. The V and J genes are TRBV29-1 and TRBJ2-2; no definite D call. Sequencing used CD4+ T cells from PBMCs. CDR3 amino acids: CSVDHTGELFF. The CDR3 DNA follows: TGCAGCGTTGATCACACCGGGGAGCTGTTTTTT.